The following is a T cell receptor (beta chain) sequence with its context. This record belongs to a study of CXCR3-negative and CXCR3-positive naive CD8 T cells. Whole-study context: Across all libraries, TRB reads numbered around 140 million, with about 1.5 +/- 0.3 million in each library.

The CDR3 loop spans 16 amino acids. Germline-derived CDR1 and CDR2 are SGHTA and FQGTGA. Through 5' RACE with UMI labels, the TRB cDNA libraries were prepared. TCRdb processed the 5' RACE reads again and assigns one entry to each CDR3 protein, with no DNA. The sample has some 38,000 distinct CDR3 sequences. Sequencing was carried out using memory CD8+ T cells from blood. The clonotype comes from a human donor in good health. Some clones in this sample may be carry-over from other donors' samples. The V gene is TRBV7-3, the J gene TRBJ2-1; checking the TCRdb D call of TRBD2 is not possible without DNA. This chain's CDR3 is CASSPRGRGLAGEQFF.